This T cell receptor beta chain emerged from a study of cytomegalovirus exposure and HLA in healthy donors. Findings and limits, study-wide: Altogether, around 160 TCR beta chains were recorded as cytomegalovirus-associated.

Vbeta (60) and Jbeta (13) primers were used in the PCR. Assay used: immunoSEQ multiplex PCR; TCRdb lists only in-frame clones, some missing. The repertoire holds approximately 140,000 clones, 79% seen once, with 5% to 6.5% in the top ten. These donors counted as nominally healthy when sampled, but unrecorded immune exposures were likely. This CDR3 contains 13 residues. After removal of 8 bases from V and 3 bases from J, the junction contained 7 bases not matched to a gene. Germline V gives CDR1 MNHEY, CDR2 SMNVEV (reference sequence). In regard to this clone: The target antigen is unknown.

The sequenced sample was PBMCs. The TCR comes from a man aged 50-59 years in good health and CMV-seropositive. This sequence joins TRBV27 and TRBJ2-7, with TRBD1 identical over 7 bases. The CDR3 bases are TGTGCCAGCTCCCCGACAGGGTACTACGAGCAGTACTTC. Amino acid sequence: CASSPTGYYEQYF.